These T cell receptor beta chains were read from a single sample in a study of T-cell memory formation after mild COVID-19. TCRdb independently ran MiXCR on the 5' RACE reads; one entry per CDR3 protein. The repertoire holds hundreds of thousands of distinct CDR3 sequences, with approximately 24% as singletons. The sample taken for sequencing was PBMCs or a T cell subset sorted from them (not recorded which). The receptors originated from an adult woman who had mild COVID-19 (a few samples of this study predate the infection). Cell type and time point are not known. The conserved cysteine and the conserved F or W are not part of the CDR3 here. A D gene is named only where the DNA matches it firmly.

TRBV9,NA,ASSPAGHAMDYGYT
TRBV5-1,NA,ASSLDTPARGETQY
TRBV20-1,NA,SARDPRGGTYEQF
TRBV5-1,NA,ASSSIDWADINYGYT
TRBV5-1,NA,ASSPGWGEKLF
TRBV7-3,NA,ASSFSYSTGELF
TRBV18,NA,ASSPPSGGRTF
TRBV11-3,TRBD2,ASRRGLASSYNEQF
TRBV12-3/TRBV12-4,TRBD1,ASSLDREQETQY
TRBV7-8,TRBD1,ASTSGGAGIY
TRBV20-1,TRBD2,SARGLAGGLGGGGHEQF
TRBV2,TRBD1,ASREDRASYEQY
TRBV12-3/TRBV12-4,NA,ASSLGTGRDYGYT
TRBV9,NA,ASSAHTDTQY
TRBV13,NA,ASSSPWDYEQY
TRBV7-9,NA,ASSLGSGEVGDEQF
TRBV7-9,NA,ASSPSASVAGYEQY
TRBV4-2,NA,ASSHPGTREDEQY
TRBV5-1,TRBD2,ASSLEGLAANEQF
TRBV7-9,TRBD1,ASSLGGQAGLYEQY
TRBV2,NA,ATADRYDYGYT
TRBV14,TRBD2,ASSQPGLAVYNEQF
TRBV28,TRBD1,ASSLPSGTGGGFGYT
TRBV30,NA,AWSVRQADEQY
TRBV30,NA,AWTFGNTEAF
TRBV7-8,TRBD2,ASTRLAGGTGELF
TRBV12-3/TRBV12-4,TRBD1,ASSFDRGAKNIQY
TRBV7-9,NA,ASSYYVGELF
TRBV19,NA,ATEFSAGNTEAF
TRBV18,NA,ASSPVGPNDPYNEQF
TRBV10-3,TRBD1,ATAYGTGGAYEQY
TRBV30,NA,AWNIGFHTEAF